Listed below are T cell receptor beta chains from one sample, sequenced in a study of CD8 T cells in ankylosing spondylitis. TCRdb fed the 5' RACE reads into MiXCR, producing one record per CDR3 protein. The sample lists about 450,000 distinct CDR3 sequences, 25% to 30% occurring once. Sample: blood, either unsorted or a sorted T cell fraction (not recorded which). Receptor source: a male donor with ankylosing spondylitis. Both conserved end residues are part of each CDR3. The D gene is left open where the match is weak. Size is omitted from some rows. Given values are once, few, many or a class for expanded clones.

v_call	cdr3_length	clone_size	j_call	d_call	cdr3_aa	cdr3_nt
TRBV15	15	-	TRBJ1-2	-	CATSRDWAAAYGYTF	TGTGCCACCAGCAGAGATTGGGCCGCAGCTTATGGCTACACCTTC
TRBV5-1	15	-	TRBJ2-1	TRBD2	CASSSTSGRINEQFF	TGCGCCAGCAGCTCGACTAGCGGGAGGATCAATGAGCAGTTCTTC
TRBV20-1	13	-	TRBJ1-2	TRBD1	CSAKPGQGFGYTF	TGCAGTGCTAAACCGGGACAGGGTTTTGGCTACACCTTC
TRBV7-2	14	-	TRBJ1-2	-	CASSSLQGGRGYTF	TGTGCCAGCAGCTCCCTACAAGGGGGACGTGGCTACACCTTC
TRBV29-1	13	-	TRBJ2-6	-	CSVRGRGANVLTF	TGCAGCGTACGTGGGAGGGGGGCCAACGTCCTGACTTTC
TRBV5-1	16	few	TRBJ2-1	-	CASSLAAGGSYNEQFF	TGCGCCAGCAGCTTGGCGGCAGGTGGTTCCTACAATGAGCAGTTCTTC
TRBV24-1	13	-	TRBJ1-5	-	CATNGGLNQPQHF	TGTGCCACCAACGGGGGGCTGAATCAGCCCCAGCATTTT
TRBV29-1	12	-	TRBJ2-3	-	CSVDSSADTQYF	TGCAGCGTTGATTCTAGCGCCGATACGCAGTATTTT
TRBV6-2/TRBV6-3	14	-	TRBJ1-5	TRBD1	CASSQLRGPQPQHF	TGTGCCAGCAGTCAACTCAGGGGGCCTCAGCCCCAGCATTTT
TRBV20-1	15	-	TRBJ1-6	-	CSARRPASYNSPLHF	TGCAGTGCTAGACGGCCGGCGTCCTATAATTCACCCCTCCACTTT
TRBV5-1	15	-	TRBJ1-4	-	CASSLGSVINEKLFF	TGCGCCAGCAGCTTGGGCTCGGTAATTAATGAAAAACTGTTTTTT
TRBV9	16	-	TRBJ2-1	-	CASSPIGGGIINEQFF	TGTGCCAGCAGCCCCATTGGAGGGGGCATCATAAATGAGCAGTTCTTC
TRBV5-1	14	few	TRBJ2-3	-	CASSLEGPGDTQYF	TGCGCCAGCAGCTTGGAAGGGCCGGGAGATACGCAGTATTTT
TRBV6-2/TRBV6-3	15	few	TRBJ2-7	-	CASTSWGRTDYEQYF	TGTGCCAGCACATCTTGGGGGAGGACGGACTACGAGCAGTACTTC
TRBV5-1	14	-	TRBJ2-1	-	CASSSDGTYNEQFF	TGCGCCAGCAGCTCGGACGGCACCTACAATGAGCAGTTCTTC
TRBV11-1	14	few	TRBJ1-2	-	CASSVLTASYGYTF	TGTGCCAGCTCCGTCCTGACAGCTAGTTATGGCTACACCTTC
TRBV5-3	18	few	TRBJ2-1	TRBD1	CARSSGTGQFVAYNEQFF	TGTGCCAGATCTTCCGGGACAGGACAGTTTGTTGCCTACAATGAGCAGTTCTTC
TRBV14	16	-	TRBJ2-1	-	CASSHSRQVPHNEQFF	TGTGCCAGCAGCCATTCGAGGCAGGTACCGCACAATGAGCAGTTCTTC
TRBV15	15	few	TRBJ2-2	-	CATSRNTGNTGELFF	TGTGCCACCAGCAGAAATACAGGGAACACCGGGGAGCTGTTTTTT
TRBV5-6	15	-	TRBJ2-1	TRBD1	CASSPWDRANNEQFF	TGTGCCAGCAGTCCCTGGGACAGGGCTAACAATGAGCAGTTCTTC
TRBV20-1	14	many	TRBJ1-2	-	CSALSGAGNYGYTF	TGCAGTGCTCTCTCGGGGGCTGGGAACTATGGCTACACCTTC
TRBV19	15	-	TRBJ2-2	-	CASSRTAANTGELFF	TGTGCCAGTAGTAGGACGGCAGCGAACACCGGGGAGCTGTTTTTT
TRBV24-1	15	-	TRBJ2-1	-	CATSDTKFSYNEQFF	TGTGCCACCAGTGATACGAAGTTCTCCTACAATGAGCAGTTCTTC
TRBV12-3/TRBV12-4	15	-	TRBJ2-3	TRBD2	CASSLSIPGGDTQYF	TGTGCCAGCAGTTTATCGATACCGGGAGGGGATACGCAGTATTTT
TRBV29-1	20	-	TRBJ2-1	-	CSVENIVGETERSSYNEQFF	TGCAGCGTTGAAAACATAGTAGGGGAAACGGAGCGGAGCTCCTACAATGAGCAGTTCTTC
TRBV4-2	16	-	TRBJ1-2	-	CASSQDLANPPYGYTF	TGTGCCAGCAGCCAAGATTTAGCGAACCCTCCATATGGCTACACCTTC
TRBV5-1	17	-	TRBJ2-3	-	CASSFRGSFKLPDTQYF	TGCGCCAGCAGCTTTAGAGGCTCATTTAAACTACCAGATACGCAGTATTTT
TRBV5-6	13	-	TRBJ2-7	-	CASSLGVDRGQYF	TGTGCCAGCAGCTTAGGGGTTGATCGGGGGCAGTACTTC
TRBV10-3	15	-	TRBJ2-3	TRBD2	CAIRGTSGSADTQYF	TGTGCCATCAGGGGGACTAGCGGGAGTGCAGATACGCAGTATTTT
TRBV11-2	18	many	TRBJ2-2	-	CASSSPSGGTAITGELFF	TGTGCCAGCAGCTCACCGTCAGGGGGGACAGCGATCACCGGGGAGCTGTTTTTT
TRBV10-1	12	few	TRBJ1-1	-	CASSLDYTEAFF	TGCGCCAGCAGCTTAGACTACACTGAAGCTTTCTTT
TRBV2	11	once	TRBJ2-1	-	CASASYNEQFF	TGTGCCAGCGCGAGCTACAATGAGCAGTTCTTC
TRBV7-9	11	few	TRBJ2-1	-	CASSPVDEQFF	TGTGCCAGCAGCCCCGTGGATGAGCAGTTCTTC
TRBV11-2	14	-	TRBJ2-5	TRBD1	CASSPDRGRGTQYF	TGTGCCAGCAGCCCCGACAGGGGGCGAGGGACCCAGTACTTC
TRBV20-1	14	-	TRBJ1-2	TRBD1	CSAREQGGSDGYTF	TGCAGTGCTAGAGAACAGGGGGGAAGCGATGGCTACACCTTC
TRBV12-3/TRBV12-4	14	-	TRBJ1-1	-	CASSLDRSETKAFF	TGTGCCAGCAGTTTAGACAGGTCAGAGACTAAAGCTTTCTTT
TRBV20-1	14	once	TRBJ2-5	TRBD2	CSAPRTSGQETQYF	TGCAGTGCTCCTCGGACTAGCGGACAAGAGACCCAGTACTTC
TRBV7-2	11	-	TRBJ2-5	-	CASGYTETQYF	TGTGCCAGCGGATACACTGAGACCCAGTACTTC
TRBV29-1	15	-	TRBJ1-1	TRBD1	CSVEGTGGKNTEAFF	TGCAGCGTTGAGGGGACAGGGGGGAAGAACACTGAAGCTTTCTTT
TRBV19	13	-	TRBJ1-2	TRBD1	CASTPGTGFGYTF	TGTGCCAGCACCCCCGGGACAGGGTTTGGCTACACCTTC
TRBV12-3/TRBV12-4	13	few	TRBJ1-5	-	CASSLSGGLPQHF	TGTGCCAGCAGTTTATCGGGGGGCTTGCCCCAGCATTTT
TRBV20-1	12	few	TRBJ2-5	-	CSAGSDQETQYF	TGCAGTGCCGGAAGTGACCAAGAGACCCAGTACTTC
TRBV5-1	19	-	TRBJ2-4	TRBD2	CASSPPLAGGPIIKNIQYF	TGCGCCAGCAGCCCGCCTTTGGCGGGAGGGCCAATTATTAAAAACATTCAGTACTTC
TRBV20-1	16	few	TRBJ1-3	-	CSARDTGDPSGNTIYF	TGCAGTGCTAGAGATACCGGGGACCCTTCTGGAAACACCATATATTTT
TRBV27	16	-	TRBJ2-3	TRBD2	CASSDTGRESTDTQYF	TGTGCCAGCAGCGATACCGGGCGGGAGAGTACAGATACGCAGTATTTT
TRBV20-1	12	-	TRBJ1-1	-	CSATDYGGEAFF	TGCAGTGCCACAGACTACGGAGGTGAAGCTTTCTTT
TRBV12-3/TRBV12-4	17	few	TRBJ1-5	-	CASSLKQGTYSNQPQHF	TGTGCCAGCAGTTTGAAGCAGGGGACTTATAGCAATCAGCCCCAGCATTTT
TRBV11-2	17	few	TRBJ2-2	TRBD2	CASSLDFGTSGSGELFF	TGTGCCAGCAGCTTAGATTTCGGGACTAGCGGGTCCGGGGAGCTGTTTTTT
TRBV29-1	17	few	TRBJ2-1	-	CSVDGQGGTSGSFGLFF	TGCAGCGTTGATGGACAGGGGGGAACTAGCGGGAGTTTTGGGCTGTTCTTC
TRBV5-5	14	-	TRBJ2-7	-	CASSWTEVSYEQYF	TGTGCCAGCAGCTGGACGGAGGTTTCCTACGAGCAGTACTTC
TRBV24-1	14	few	TRBJ1-1	TRBD1	CATSPGQGDTEAFF	TGTGCCACCAGCCCTGGACAGGGCGACACTGAAGCTTTCTTT
TRBV12-3/TRBV12-4	14	many	TRBJ2-3	-	CASSLAGVSDTQYF	TGTGCCAGCAGTTTAGCGGGTGTTTCAGATACGCAGTATTTT
TRBV9	14	few	TRBJ1-2	-	CASSRVGSVVGYTF	TGTGCCAGCAGCCGCGTGGGGTCCGTTGTTGGCTACACCTTC